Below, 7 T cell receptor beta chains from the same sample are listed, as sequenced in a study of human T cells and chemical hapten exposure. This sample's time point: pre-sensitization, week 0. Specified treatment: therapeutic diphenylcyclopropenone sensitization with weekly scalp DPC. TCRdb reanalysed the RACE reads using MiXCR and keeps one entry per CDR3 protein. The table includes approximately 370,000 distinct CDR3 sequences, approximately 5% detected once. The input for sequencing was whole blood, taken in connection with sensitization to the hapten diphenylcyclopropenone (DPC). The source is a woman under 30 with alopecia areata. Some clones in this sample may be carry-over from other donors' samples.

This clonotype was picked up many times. The CDR3 DNA reads TGTGCCAGCAGCTTGGCTGCCAGCGGGGGCCAAAACATTCAGTACTTC. It yields the protein CASSLAASGGQNIQYF. The V and J genes are TRBV5-6 and TRBJ2-4, with 8 bases lining up with TRBD2. The CDR3 sequence is 16 residues long. The junction had 7 bases not matched to a gene; V was cut back by 0 bases and J by 5 bases. Germline V gives CDR1 SGHDT, CDR2 YYEEEE.

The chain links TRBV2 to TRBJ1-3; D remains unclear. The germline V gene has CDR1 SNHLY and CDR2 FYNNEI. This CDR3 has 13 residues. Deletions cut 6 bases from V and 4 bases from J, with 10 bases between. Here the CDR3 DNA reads TGTGCCAGCAGCTCAGTGAGGGGAAACACCATATATTTT. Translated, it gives CASSSVRGNTIYF.

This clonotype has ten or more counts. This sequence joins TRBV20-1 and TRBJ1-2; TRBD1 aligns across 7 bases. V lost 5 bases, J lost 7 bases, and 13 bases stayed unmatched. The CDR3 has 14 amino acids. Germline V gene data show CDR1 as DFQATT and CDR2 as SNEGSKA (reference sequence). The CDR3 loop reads CSAVPTGFTFGYTF. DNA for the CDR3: TGCAGTGCTGTTCCGACAGGGTTCACATTTGGCTACACCTTC.

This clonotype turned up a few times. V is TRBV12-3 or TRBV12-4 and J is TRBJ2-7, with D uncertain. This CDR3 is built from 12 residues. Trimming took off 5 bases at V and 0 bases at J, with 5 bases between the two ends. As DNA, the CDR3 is TGTGCCAGCAGTGTTTTCTCCTACGAGCAGTACTTC. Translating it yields CASSVFSYEQYF.

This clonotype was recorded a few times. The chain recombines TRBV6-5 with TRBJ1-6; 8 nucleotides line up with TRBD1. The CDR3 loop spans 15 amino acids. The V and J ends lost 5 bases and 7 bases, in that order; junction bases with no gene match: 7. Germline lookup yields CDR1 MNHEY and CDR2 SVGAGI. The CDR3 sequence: CASSRQGSPNSPLHF. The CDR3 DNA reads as TGTGCCAGCAGTCGACAGGGGTCCCCCAATTCACCCCTCCACTTT.

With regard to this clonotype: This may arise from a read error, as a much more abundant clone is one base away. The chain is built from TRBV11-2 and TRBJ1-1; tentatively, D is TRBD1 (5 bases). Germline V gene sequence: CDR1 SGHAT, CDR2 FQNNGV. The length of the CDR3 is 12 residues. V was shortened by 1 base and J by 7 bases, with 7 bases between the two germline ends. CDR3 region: CASSLGGIEAFF. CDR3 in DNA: TGTGCCAGCAGCTTAGGGGGGATTGAAGCTTTCTTT.

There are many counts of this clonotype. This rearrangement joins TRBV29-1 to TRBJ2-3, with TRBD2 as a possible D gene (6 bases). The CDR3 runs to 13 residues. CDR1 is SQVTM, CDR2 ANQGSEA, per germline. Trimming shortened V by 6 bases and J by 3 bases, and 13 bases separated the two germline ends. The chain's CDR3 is CSVRDLATDTQYF. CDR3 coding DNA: TGCAGCGTCAGGGACCTAGCGACAGATACGCAGTATTTT.